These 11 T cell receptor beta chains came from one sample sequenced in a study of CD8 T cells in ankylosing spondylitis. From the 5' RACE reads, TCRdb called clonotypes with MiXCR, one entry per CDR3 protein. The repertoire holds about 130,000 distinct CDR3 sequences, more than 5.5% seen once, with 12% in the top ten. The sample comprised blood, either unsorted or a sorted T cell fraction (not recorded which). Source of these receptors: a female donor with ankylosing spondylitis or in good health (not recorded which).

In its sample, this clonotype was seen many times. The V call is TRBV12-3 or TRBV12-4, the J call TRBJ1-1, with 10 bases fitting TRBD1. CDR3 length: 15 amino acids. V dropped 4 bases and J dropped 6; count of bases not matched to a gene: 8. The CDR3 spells CASSSRQGAQAEAFF. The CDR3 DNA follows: TGTGCCAGCAGTTCACGACAGGGGGCGCAAGCTGAAGCTTTCTTT.

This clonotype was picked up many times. The DNA for the CDR3 is TGTGCCAGCAGTGATATACAGGGCCACGGGTCACCCCTCCACTTT. Its translation is CASSDIQGHGSPLHF. The chain carries TRBV6-1 and TRBJ1-6; D perhaps matches TRBD1 (6 bases). The V gene lost 3 bases and the J gene lost 10 bases, with 16 bases spanning the gap. The CDR3 length is 15 residues. From germline, CDR1 is MNHNS and CDR2 SASEGT.

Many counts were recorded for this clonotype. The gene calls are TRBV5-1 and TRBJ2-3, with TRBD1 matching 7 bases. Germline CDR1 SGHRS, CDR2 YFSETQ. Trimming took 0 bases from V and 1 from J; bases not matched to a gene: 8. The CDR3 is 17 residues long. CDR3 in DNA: TGCGCCAGCAGCTTGGGTGTTCGAACAGGGGGCACAGATACGCAGTATTTT. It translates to CASSLGVRTGGTDTQYF.

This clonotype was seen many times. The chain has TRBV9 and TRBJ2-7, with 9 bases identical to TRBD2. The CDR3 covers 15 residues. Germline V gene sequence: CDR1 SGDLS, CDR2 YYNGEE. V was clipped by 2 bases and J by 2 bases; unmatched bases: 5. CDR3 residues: CASSVTSGYTYEQYF. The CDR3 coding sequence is TGTGCCAGCAGCGTCACTAGCGGGTATACCTACGAGCAGTACTTC. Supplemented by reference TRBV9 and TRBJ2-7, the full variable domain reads DSGVTQTPKHLITATGQRVTLRCSPRSGDLSVYWYQQSLDQGLQFLIQYYNGEERAKGNILERFSAQQFPDLHSELNLSSLELGDSALYFCASSVTSGYTYEQYFGPGTRLTVT.

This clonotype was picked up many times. As DNA, the CDR3 is TGCGCCAGCAGCGGAGGACAGGGCCACGAGCAGTACTTC. Amino acids: CASSGGQGHEQYF. The rearrangement uses TRBV4-3 and TRBJ2-7; 8 nucleotides agree with TRBD1. V was clipped by 5 bases and J by 5 bases; unmatched bases: 5. The CDR3 is 13 amino acids. Germline values: CDR1 LGHNA, CDR2 YSLEER.

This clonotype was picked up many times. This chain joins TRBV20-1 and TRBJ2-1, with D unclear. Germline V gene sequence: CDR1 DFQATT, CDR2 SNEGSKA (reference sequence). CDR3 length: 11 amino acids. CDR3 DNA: TGCAGGGTCGAACGGCGGAATGAGCAGTTCTTC. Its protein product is CRVERRNEQFF.

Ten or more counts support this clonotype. In DNA, the CDR3 is TGTGCCAGCAGGGGATCGGGACAGGGCTATGGCTACACCTTC. Amino acid sequence: CASRGSGQGYGYTF. The rearrangement links TRBV27 to TRBJ1-2; TRBD1 agrees at 9 bases. Trimming at V came to 6 bases and at J to 4 bases, leaving 6 bases not matched to a gene. The germline V gene has CDR1 MNHEY and CDR2 SMNVEV (reference sequence). This CDR3 is built from 14 residues.

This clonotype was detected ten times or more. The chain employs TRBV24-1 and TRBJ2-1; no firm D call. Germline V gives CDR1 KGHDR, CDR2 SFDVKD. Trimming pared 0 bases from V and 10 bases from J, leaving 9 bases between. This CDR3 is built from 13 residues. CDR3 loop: CATSDLDQQEQFF. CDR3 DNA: TGTGCCACCAGTGATTTGGACCAACAGGAGCAGTTCTTC.

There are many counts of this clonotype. CDR3 nucleotide sequence: TGTGCCAGCAGCCAGTCTTCATGGGAACGGGAAAAACTGTTTTTT. Translating gives CASSQSSWEREKLFF. The chain has TRBV7-2 and TRBJ1-4, with no clear D. V was trimmed by 5 bases and J by 8 bases, leaving 18 bases between them. This CDR3 spans 15 amino acids. The germline V gene encodes CDR1 SGHTA and CDR2 FQGNSA.

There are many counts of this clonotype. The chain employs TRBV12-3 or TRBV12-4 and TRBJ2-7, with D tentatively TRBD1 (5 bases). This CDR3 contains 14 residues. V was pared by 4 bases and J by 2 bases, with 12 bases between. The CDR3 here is CASSSRGQAYEQYF. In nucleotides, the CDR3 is TGTGCCAGCAGTTCCCGCGGACAAGCCTACGAGCAGTACTTC.

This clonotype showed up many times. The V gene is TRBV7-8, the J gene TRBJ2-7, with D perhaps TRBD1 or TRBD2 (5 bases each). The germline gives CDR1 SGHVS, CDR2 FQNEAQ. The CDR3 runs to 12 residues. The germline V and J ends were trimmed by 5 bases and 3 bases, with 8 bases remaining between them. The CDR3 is CASSPGSYEQYF. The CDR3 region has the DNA TGTGCCAGCAGCCCAGGGAGCTACGAGCAGTACTTC. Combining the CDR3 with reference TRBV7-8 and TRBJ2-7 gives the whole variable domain GAGVSQSPRYKVAKRGQDVALRCDPISGHVSLFWYQQALGQGPEFLTYFQNEAQLDKSGLPSDRFFAERPEGSVSTLKIQRTQQEDSAVYLCASSPGSYEQYFGPGTRLTVT.